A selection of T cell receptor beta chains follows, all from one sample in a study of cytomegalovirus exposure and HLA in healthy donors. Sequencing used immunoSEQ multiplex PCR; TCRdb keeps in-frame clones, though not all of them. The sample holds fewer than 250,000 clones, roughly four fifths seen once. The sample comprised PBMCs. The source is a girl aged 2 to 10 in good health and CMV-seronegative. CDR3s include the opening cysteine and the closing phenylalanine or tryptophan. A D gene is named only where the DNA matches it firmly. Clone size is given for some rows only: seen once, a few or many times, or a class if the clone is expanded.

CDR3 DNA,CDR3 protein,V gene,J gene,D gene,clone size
TGTGCCAGCAGTTTATCGGGGGGCGCGAATCAGCCCCAGCATTTT,CASSLSGGANQPQHF,TRBV28,TRBJ1-5,.,.
TGCGCCAGCAGCCAGTTCATAAACACTGAAGCTTTCTTT,CASSQFINTEAFF,TRBV5-1,TRBJ1-1,.,.
TGCGCCAGCAGCCCTAATAGACAGGGGGCTCGCCCCTCTGGAAACACCATATATTTT,CASSPNRQGARPSGNTIYF,TRBV5-1,TRBJ1-3,TRBD1,.
TGCGCCAGCAGCCAAGGGGGGGCTGAAGCTTTCTTT,CASSQGGAEAFF,TRBV4-1,TRBJ1-1,.,.
TGTGCCAGCAGCTTAATCGACAGGGGTCCCAATCAGCCCCAGCATTTT,CASSLIDRGPNQPQHF,TRBV7-2,TRBJ1-5,TRBD1,.
TGTGCCAGCAGGTCGGGACTAGCGGGAGTCGGAAACACCGGGGAGCTGTTTTTT,CASRSGLAGVGNTGELFF,TRBV5-6,TRBJ2-2,TRBD2,few
TGTGCCAGCAGACGGACACCGAAAGAGACCCAGTACTTC,CASRRTPKETQYF,TRBV6-5,TRBJ2-5,.,.
TGTGCCAGCAGTCTCGGACAGGGAGCAAAGGGCTACACCTTC,CASSLGQGAKGYTF,TRBV6-6,TRBJ1-2,TRBD1,.
TGTGCCAGCAGCTTCCAGGGGGTGTCCTACGAGCAGTACTTC,CASSFQGVSYEQYF,TRBV5-4,TRBJ2-7,TRBD1,.
TGTGCCAGCAGCCCGGGGGGACTAGCCGCAGATACGCAGTATTTT,CASSPGGLAADTQYF,TRBV5-6,TRBJ2-3,TRBD2,.
TGTGCCAGCAGATCGACAGGGAACACCGGGGAGCTGTTTTTT,CASRSTGNTGELFF,TRBV6-1,TRBJ2-2,.,.
TGTGCCAGCGGGGGGAGGGACCCCAGCAATGAGCAGTTCTTC,CASGGRDPSNEQFF,TRBV2,TRBJ2-1,TRBD2,once
TGTGCCAGCAGCTTGGTGCAGGGGGCGCGAACGGGTGGCTACACCTTC,CASSLVQGARTGGYTF,TRBV5-6,TRBJ1-2,TRBD1,.
TGTGCCAGCTCACCGACAGGGGCAGGGGTTAACACTGAAGCTTTCTTT,CASSPTGAGVNTEAFF,TRBV18,TRBJ1-1,TRBD1,.
TGTGCCAGCAGCCGAGGACAGGTTAAGAACACCGGGGAGCTGTTTTTT,CASSRGQVKNTGELFF,TRBV7-9,TRBJ2-2,TRBD1,.
TGTGCCAGCAGCTTGGGAGACTGGGGAGCCTACAATGAGCAGTTCTTC,CASSLGDWGAYNEQFF,TRBV5-4,TRBJ2-1,.,.
TGTGCCAGCAGTGAAGTTAACGAGCAGTACTTC,CASSEVNEQYF,TRBV6-1,TRBJ2-7,.,.
TGTGCCAGTAGTATGGGGACAGGTTGGATAGGCTACACCTTC,CASSMGTGWIGYTF,TRBV19,TRBJ1-2,TRBD1,.
TGTGCCAGCATCCGGACTCTAAACACCGGGGAGCTGTTTTTT,CASIRTLNTGELFF,TRBV6-1,TRBJ2-2,.,.
TGTGCCAGTAGTCACTCGACAGGGATAGATACGCAGTATTTT,CASSHSTGIDTQYF,TRBV19,TRBJ2-3,TRBD1,.
TGTGCCAGCAGCCCTGACAGGGAGGCCGAAGCTTTCTTT,CASSPDREAEAFF,TRBV9,TRBJ1-1,TRBD1,once
TGTGCCAGTAGTCCTTGGGGCGTTGAAGCTTTCTTT,CASSPWGVEAFF,TRBV19,TRBJ1-1,.,.
TGTGCCAGCAGCTCGACTAGGTTCTACGAGCAGTACTTC,CASSSTRFYEQYF,TRBV7-2,TRBJ2-7,.,.
TGTGCCAGCACTGACCGACTAGCTGCATCCTACGAGCAGTACTTC,CASTDRLAASYEQYF,TRBV6-1,TRBJ2-7,TRBD2,.
TGTGCCAGCGCGGGACCCCTCCATTCTATTCAGTACTTC,CASAGPLHSIQYF,TRBV28,TRBJ2-4,.,.
TGTGCCAGCAGCTTGGCCTCGGGTAACACCGGGGAGCTGTTTTTT,CASSLASGNTGELFF,TRBV5-4,TRBJ2-2,.,.
TGTGCCAGCAGATATAGGGGGCGCAGGGTAGAGACCCAGTACTTC,CASRYRGRRVETQYF,TRBV6-1,TRBJ2-5,TRBD1,.
TGTGCCTGGAGTTGGCAGGAGACCCAGTACTTC,CAWSWQETQYF,TRBV30,TRBJ2-5,.,few
TGTGCCAGCGGGCAGGGAAATTCGGACACCATATATTTT,CASGQGNSDTIYF,TRBV7-9,TRBJ1-3,.,.
TGTGCCAGCAGTGAAGCGGGGACAGGGTCAGATACGCAGTATTTT,CASSEAGTGSDTQYF,TRBV6-1,TRBJ2-3,TRBD1,.
TGCGCCAGCCTCCAAAGGGAAAGGGACCAGAGGGCGGGAGATCAGCCCCAGCATTTT,CASLQRERDQRAGDQPQHF,TRBV10-1,TRBJ1-5,.,once
TGTGCCAGCAGCCCACAGGGACAGGATTCACCCCTCCACTTT,CASSPQGQDSPLHF,TRBV5-4,TRBJ1-6,TRBD1,once
TGTGCCAGCAGCTTACCCAGCGGGAGTGATCCAGAGACCCAGTACTTC,CASSLPSGSDPETQYF,TRBV5-6,TRBJ2-5,TRBD2,.
TGTGCCAGCAGCATACAGGGGGCGAACGAAAAACTGTTTTTT,CASSIQGANEKLFF,TRBV6-5,TRBJ1-4,TRBD1,.
TGTGCCAGCAGCCAGTCGAGACAGGGGTCCTACGAGCAGTACTTC,CASSQSRQGSYEQYF,TRBV4-2,TRBJ2-7,TRBD1,.
TGTGCCAGCAGCTTGGTGGGGGGGGACACAGATACGCAGTATTTT,CASSLVGGDTDTQYF,TRBV5-6,TRBJ2-3,TRBD2,.
TGTGCCAGTAGAGTTCAGGGTGAAGCTTTCTTT,CASRVQGEAFF,TRBV6-1,TRBJ1-1,.,.
TGCGCCAGCAGCCTGACAGGGGCCACCTACGAGCATTACTTC,CASSLTGATYEHYF,TRBV10-2,TRBJ2-7,TRBD1,.
TGTGCCAGCAGCCCTCCGGGACTAGCGGGGGGGAACTACGAGCAGTACTTC,CASSPPGLAGGNYEQYF,TRBV5-5,TRBJ2-7,TRBD2,.
TGTGCCAGCAGCGTTGCCGGTTCACCCCTCCACTTT,CASSVAGSPLHF,TRBV9,TRBJ1-6,.,.